The clone carrying this T cell receptor (beta chain) has more than one count but fewer than ten. Other DNA sequences in this specimen translate into the identical CDR3. This sample stems from a study of shared clonotypes between healthy human individuals. The authors split each subset's genomic DNA evenly across several immunoSEQ plates. TCRdb's table, derived via immunoSEQ multiplex PCR, lists solely in-frame clones and lacks some. This sample has 2 million to 2.5 million clones; approximately 90% occur once, and the top ten carry roughly 0.34%. There are 11 residues in the CDR3. Trimming left V 5 bases short and J 3 bases short, with 4 bases between. CDR1 is MNHEY, CDR2 SVGAGI, per germline.

The sequence came from a man between 18 and 35 years old in good health. Some clones in this sample may be carry-over from other donors' samples. V usage is TRBV6-5 and J usage is TRBJ1-1; D not certain. The specimen sequenced was naive CD4+ T cells from PBMCs. Subset specified: CD45RA+ positively selected. CDR3 loop: CASSRDTEAFF. CDR3 sequence (DNA): TGTGCCAGCAGTCGAGACACTGAAGCTTTCTTT.